This T cell receptor (beta chain) was sequenced during a study of cytomegalovirus exposure and HLA in healthy donors (dated by TCRdb to the late 2010s). The study in broad terms: An earlier analysis of some 550 of the donors reported approximately 290 Gb of sequence data and 117 million unique TCR beta sequences from 150 million to 200 million T cells. An early release covering around 630 HLA-typed donors comprised approximately 300 gigabases of sequencing data and 85 million or so unique TCR sequences. The genetic ancestry cluster associated with self-reported Caucasian donors included around 76% of the roughly 410 genotyped donors. The aim of the study was to test whether cataloging public T cell receptors could identify signatures of past pathogen exposure. The study profiled the T cell repertoires of 550 to 700 subjects by immunosequencing and related them to cytomegalovirus serostatus. In addition to the first cohort of approximately 650 subjects, a separate validation cohort of 120 different subjects was used. To predict cytomegalovirus infection status, the study combined high-throughput TCR immunosequencing, statistical association of individual TCRs with disease status, and machine learning. A later analysis re-examined previously published TCR beta repertoires from about 670 donors and added high-resolution HLA genotyping to investigate patterns of TCR occurrence. Rather than using new phenotypic data, the later analysis identified candidate immune exposures from TCR beta sequences and from how often those sequences occurred across donors. An earlier analysis of around 580 of the donors used high-throughput TCR beta sequencing to judge whether each TCR beta V gene segment behaved as functional or pseudogenic. Alongside the repertoire data, information on donor age, sex, ethnicity and CMV serostatus was compiled. A later genetic analysis used genome-wide SNP genotypes for about 60% of the roughly 670 donors, treating that subset as a discovery cohort. Every discovery cohort repertoire had been produced on one sequencing platform. HLA typing included class I and class II loci at four-digit resolution. The number of typed donors differed by locus: roughly 620-630 for A, B, C, DRB1 and DQB1; about 520 for DQA1; 600 to 610 for DPA1; and approximately 450 for DPB1. Several DR-DQ haplotypes were handled as single units for association and clustering because linkage in the cohort was strong. Among 350 to 400 genotyped donors of the cohort, an average of about 240,000 unique TCR beta nucleotide sequences were sequenced per donor, around a sixth of them non-productive. Results and caveats for the whole study, not just this receptor: A further reported finding was that TCR beta sequences accurately predicted the HLA-A and HLA-B alleles for most subjects in the first cohort. According to a later analysis, parvovirus B19, influenza, CMV and Epstein-Barr virus appeared linked to several top co-occurrence clusters. In vitro tests confirmed that a few of the cytomegalovirus-associated TCR beta chains recognize cytomegalovirus antigens. The sequencing pipeline was judged likely to have produced a cluster of highly shared sequence variants as a technical artifact. A later analysis found that TCR association rates varied across HLA loci, with DRB1 alleles showing the most associated TCRs and HLA-C alleles the fewest. A later analysis associated approximately 17,000 TCR beta sequences with specific HLA alleles at a false discovery rate of 0.05. According to the authors, the approach could potentially be generalized to other disease states and immunological phenotypes. Compared with equally common non-associated chains, HLA-associated TCR beta chains in a later analysis were more clonally expanded and had lower generation probabilities. Across donors, most TCR sequences were observed very rarely, whereas some public TCRs were present in many individuals. An earlier analysis of some 590 of the donors showed that most TCR beta V segments appeared in productive rearrangements either about 87% or about 30% of the time, which broadly matched IMGT annotations. The presence/absence analyses assumed that sequencing depth was roughly uniform across donors, and that assumption may not be true. The study gave a list of some 150 TCR beta chains associated with cytomegalovirus. This cohort had only TCR beta chains sequenced, and the lack of alpha or paired-chain data limited which features could be detected. Immune exposure information for the cohort was limited to CMV serostatus. A later genetic analysis reported fewer N-insertions in productive TCRs among donors in an Asian-associated ancestry cluster than the roughly 640-donor mean. An association between a missense DCLRE1C variant and V-gene and J-gene trimming of TCR beta chains was found in a later genetic analysis and replicated in an independent cohort. In a later analysis, most CMV-associated TCR beta chains were found to appear HLA-restricted, with HLA associations seemingly driven largely by CMV exposure. HLA typing was unavailable for some donors at each locus, so association tests used only the typed subset. Correlated functional status among segregating V segments might reflect linkage disequilibrium, but an unknown experimental factor could not be ruled out. The earlier analysis of 587 of the donors excluded roughly 16 rarely observed V segments, including chromosome 9 orphons, because counts were too low. The classifier was reported to diagnose cytomegalovirus status with high specificity and sensitivity in both the original cohort and the validation cohort. The 87-base-pair reads could not distinguish some IMGT-functional V segments, including TRBV6-2 and TRBV6-3, so those segments were excluded. When HLA alleles, especially DR and DQ, strongly co-occurred, attributing TCR associations to individual alleles was difficult.

V and J are truncated by 5 bases and 0 bases respectively, leaving an intervening sequence of 8 bases. In the germline V gene (reference sequence), CDR1 corresponds to LNHDA and CDR2 to SQIVND. The CDR3, cysteine through phenylalanine, is 15 amino acids long. Just CDR3 DNA is preserved here, 45 bases in frame from base 1. A word on this clone: No cognate antigen has been identified for it. The record has no base qualities; no much larger clone is one base away.

Receptor amplification or capture employed the immunoSEQ multiplex PCR assay. For the multiplex PCR, a mixture combining 60 forward primers for TCR Vbeta segments and 13 reverse primers for TCR Jbeta segments was used. The CDR3 region of rearranged TCR beta genes was amplified from genomic DNA by a multiplex PCR assay. Amplified TCR beta libraries were sequenced as 87-base-pair reads on the Illumina HiSeq System. Per the original workflow: In a later analysis, tens of millions of unique TCR beta chains were counted across the approximately 620 repertoires, and roughly 9.9 million of these chains were shared by at least two donors. Raw reads were error-corrected and collapsed into unique sequences with a nearest-neighbor algorithm that merged closely related sequences to remove PCR and sequencing errors. CDR3 sequences were aligned to IMGT reference sequences to assign V, D and J gene segments. For a sequence to be retained, a match of at least six nucleotides was required to both a V gene segment and a J gene segment. Rearrangements were called productive when the CDR3 lacked stop codons and stayed in frame with V and J; all others were non-productive. CDR3 was defined by IMGT convention, running from the second conserved V-encoded cysteine to the conserved J-encoded phenylalanine. Sequences without an unambiguous match to a single V gene segment were excluded from the earlier analysis of about 640 of the donors. An earlier analysis of about 600 of the donors called V segments functional above 56.7% productive rearrangements and segregating when the between-donor standard deviation exceeded 5%. A statistical classification framework was developed to diagnose cytomegalovirus status using the catalog of TCR beta chain sequences. In a later analysis, TCR nucleotide sequences were compared against IMGT/GENE-DB human TR gene sequences so that V and J genes could be assigned. The TCRdist pipeline was used in a later analysis to assign CDR3 sequences and most-parsimonious VDJ recombination scenarios. In a later analysis, each TCR beta chain was defined by its CDR3 amino acid sequence together with its V-gene family, and reads lacking a unique V-gene family were excluded. As a way to deal with suspected cross-contamination and a sequencing artifact, a later analysis dropped roughly 600 nucleotide sequences that were highly shared and had low generation probability. A later analysis calculated a clonal expansion index for each public chain from normalized within-repertoire ranks of inferred template counts. In a later analysis, generation probabilities were computed using a VDJ recombination model fitted to out-of-frame rearrangements, and the results were checked against IGoR. In a later analysis, TCR-TCR, TCR-HLA and TCR-CMV co-occurrence was scored with hypergeometric tests, and a repertoire-size bias correction was applied to TCR pairs. To estimate false discovery rates, a later analysis permuted the HLA or CMV assignments 20 times. In a later analysis, co-occurring TCRs were grouped with DBSCAN, and TCRdist sequence similarity was added when clustering was performed within HLA-allele-positive subsets. Repertoires with fewer than 30,000 or more than 120,000 public chains, plus five repertoires with anomalous nucleotide sharing, were excluded from co-occurrence clustering. Imported from immuneACCESS, the table was reduced by TCRdb to in-frame sequences with V and J called. These copies leave out some clones; in studies compared against another copy, an unresolved V gene accounts for under half, and the cause of the remainder is not known. The V and J calls and clone size are taken from that table; D and trimming were inferred from the DNA. The sample contains around 140,000 clones, roughly 78% of them found a single time. The ten largest account for around 3.2% of the sample.

The cohort was made up of hundreds of healthy bone marrow donors. All cohort members were sampled while nominally healthy, although unrecorded immune exposures were likely present. The donor was CMV seronegative and belonged to the group of several hundred seronegative cohort members. A peripheral blood sample was collected from each donor, and TCR beta sequencing was performed on peripheral blood mononuclear cells. The Qiagen DNeasy Blood Extraction Kit was used to extract genomic DNA from the blood cell samples. The receptor was derived from a female donor in good health and CMV-seronegative. The chain uses TRBV19 and TRBJ1-6; no D gene is confidently identified. Source material: PBMCs. The CDR3 region has the sequence CASSSQVSYNSPLHF. The nucleotides are TGTGCCAGTAGTTCCCAGGTCTCCTATAATTCACCCCTCCACTTT.